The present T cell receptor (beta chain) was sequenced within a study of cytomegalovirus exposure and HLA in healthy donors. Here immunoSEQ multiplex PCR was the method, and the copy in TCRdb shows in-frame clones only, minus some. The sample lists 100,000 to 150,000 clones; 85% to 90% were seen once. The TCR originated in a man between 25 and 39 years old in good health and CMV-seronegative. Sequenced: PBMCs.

CDR3 bases: TGTGCCAGCAGCGCGACCGGGACAGGCTTCTCTGGGGCCAACGTCCTGACTTTC. Protein: CASSATGTGFSGANVLTF. V and J are TRBV9 and TRBJ2-6, with TRBD1 matching 8 bases. The CDR3 runs 18 residues. V trimming: 3 bases; J trimming: 0 bases; junction bases outside the gene matches: 8. Germline-derived CDR1 and CDR2 are SGDLS and YYNGEE.